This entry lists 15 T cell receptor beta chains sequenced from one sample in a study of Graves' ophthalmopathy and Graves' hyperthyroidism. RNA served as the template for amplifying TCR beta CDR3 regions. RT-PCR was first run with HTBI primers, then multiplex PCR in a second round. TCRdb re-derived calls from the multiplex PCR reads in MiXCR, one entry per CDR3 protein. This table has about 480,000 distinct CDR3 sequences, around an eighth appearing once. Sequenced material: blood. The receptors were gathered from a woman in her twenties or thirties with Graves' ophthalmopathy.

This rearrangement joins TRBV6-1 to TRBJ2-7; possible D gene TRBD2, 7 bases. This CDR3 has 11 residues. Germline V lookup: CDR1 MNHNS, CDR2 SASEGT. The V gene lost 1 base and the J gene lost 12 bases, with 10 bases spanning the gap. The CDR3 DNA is TGTGCCAGCAGTGAAGACAGGGAGGGGTACTTC. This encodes CASSEDREGYF.

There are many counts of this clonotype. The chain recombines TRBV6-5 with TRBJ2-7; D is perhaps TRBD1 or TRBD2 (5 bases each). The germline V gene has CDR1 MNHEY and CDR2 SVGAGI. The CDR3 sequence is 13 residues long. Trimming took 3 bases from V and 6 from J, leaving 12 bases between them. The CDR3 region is CASSYRDGGEQYF. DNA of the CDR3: TGTGCCAGCAGTTATCGCGATGGGGGCGAGCAGTACTTC.

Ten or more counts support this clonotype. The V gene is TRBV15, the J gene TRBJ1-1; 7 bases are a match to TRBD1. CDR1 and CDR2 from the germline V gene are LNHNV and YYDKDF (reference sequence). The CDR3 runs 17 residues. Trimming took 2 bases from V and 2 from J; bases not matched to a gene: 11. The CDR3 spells CATSRPSARDRNTEAFF. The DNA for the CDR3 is TGTGCCACCAGCAGACCGAGCGCCCGGGACAGAAACACTGAAGCTTTCTTT. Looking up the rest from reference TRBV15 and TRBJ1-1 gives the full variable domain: DAMVIQNPRYQVTQFGKPVTLSCSQTLNHNVMYWYQQKSSQAPKLLFHYYDKDFNNEADTPDNFQSRRPNTSFCFLDIRSPGLGDTAMYLCATSRPSARDRNTEAFFGQGTRLTVV.

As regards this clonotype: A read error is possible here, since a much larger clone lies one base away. Here the CDR3 reads CASSEGAWGLSYEQCF. For the CDR3, the DNA is TGTGCCAGCAGCGAGGGCGCGTGGGGCCTCTCCTACGAGCAGTGCTTC. The chain has TRBV16 and TRBJ2-7, with D possibly being TRBD1 or TRBD2 (5 bases each). Germline CDR1 KGHSY, CDR2 FQNENV. The CDR3 has 16 amino acids.

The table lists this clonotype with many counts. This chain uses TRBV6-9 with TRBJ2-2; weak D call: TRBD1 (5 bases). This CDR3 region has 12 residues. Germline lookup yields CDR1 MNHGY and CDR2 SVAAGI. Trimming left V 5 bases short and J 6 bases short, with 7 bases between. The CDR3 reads CASSMGPGELFF. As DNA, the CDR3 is TGTGCCAGCAGTATGGGGCCCGGGGAGCTGTTTTTT.

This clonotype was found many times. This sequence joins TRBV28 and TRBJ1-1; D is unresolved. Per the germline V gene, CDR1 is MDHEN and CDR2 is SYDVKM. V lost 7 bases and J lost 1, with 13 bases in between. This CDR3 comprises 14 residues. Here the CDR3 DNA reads TGTGCCAGCAAAGGGTTACTCGAGAACACTGAAGCTTTCTTT. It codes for CASKGLLENTEAFF.

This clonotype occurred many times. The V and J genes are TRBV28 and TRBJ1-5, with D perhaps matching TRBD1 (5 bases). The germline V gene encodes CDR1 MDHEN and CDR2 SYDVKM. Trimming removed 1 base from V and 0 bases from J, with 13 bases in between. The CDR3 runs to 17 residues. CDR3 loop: CASSLSSGTYSNQPQHF. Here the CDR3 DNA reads TGTGCCAGCAGTTTATCTTCAGGGACTTATAGCAATCAGCCCCAGCATTTT.

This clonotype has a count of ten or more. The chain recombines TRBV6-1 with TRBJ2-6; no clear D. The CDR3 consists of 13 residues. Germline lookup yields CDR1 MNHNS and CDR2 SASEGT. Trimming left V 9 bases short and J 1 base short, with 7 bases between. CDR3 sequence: CASRRSGANVLTF. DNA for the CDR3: TGTGCCAGTCGAAGGTCTGGGGCCAACGTCCTGACTTTC.

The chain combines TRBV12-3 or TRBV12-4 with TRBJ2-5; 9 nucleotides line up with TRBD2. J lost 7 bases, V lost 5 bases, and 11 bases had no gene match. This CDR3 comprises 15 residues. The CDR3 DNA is TGTGCCAGCAGTCTAACAGCGGGGGGTCGAGGGACCCAGTACTTC. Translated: CASSLTAGGRGTQYF.

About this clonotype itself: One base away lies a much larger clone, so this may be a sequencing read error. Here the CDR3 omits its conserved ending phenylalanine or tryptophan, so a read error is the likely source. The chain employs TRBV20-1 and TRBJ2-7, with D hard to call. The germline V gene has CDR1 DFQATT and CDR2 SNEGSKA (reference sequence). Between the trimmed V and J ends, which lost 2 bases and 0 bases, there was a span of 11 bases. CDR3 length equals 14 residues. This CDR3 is CSARPRKSSYEQYY. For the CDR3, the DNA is TGCAGTGCTAGACCGCGAAAAAGCTCCTACGAGCAGTACTAC.

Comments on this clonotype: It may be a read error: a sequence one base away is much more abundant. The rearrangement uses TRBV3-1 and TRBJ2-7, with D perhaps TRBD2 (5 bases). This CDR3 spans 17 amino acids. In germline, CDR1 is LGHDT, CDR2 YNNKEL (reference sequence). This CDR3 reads CASSQDWSRLGSEEQDF. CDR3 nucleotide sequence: TGTGCCAGCAGCCAAGATTGGAGTCGTCTTGGGAGTGAGGAGCAGGACTTC.

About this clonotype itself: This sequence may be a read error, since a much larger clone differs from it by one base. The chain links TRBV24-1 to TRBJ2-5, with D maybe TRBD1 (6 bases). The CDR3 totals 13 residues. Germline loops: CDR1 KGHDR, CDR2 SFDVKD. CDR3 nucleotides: TGTGCCACCTCCGACAGGTACCAAGAGACCCAGGACTTC. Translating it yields CATSDRYQETQDF.

CDR3 residues: CAGTGTSAEETQYF. The CDR3 DNA reads as TGTGCCGGTACCGGGACTAGCGCTGAAGAGACCCAGTACTTC. The chain has TRBV6-1 and TRBJ2-5, with 10 bases aligning to TRBD2. The V gene's germline CDR1 is MNHNS and CDR2 SASEGT. The CDR3 is 14 amino acids. With V trimmed by 11 bases and J by 3 bases, 9 bases remained unmatched.

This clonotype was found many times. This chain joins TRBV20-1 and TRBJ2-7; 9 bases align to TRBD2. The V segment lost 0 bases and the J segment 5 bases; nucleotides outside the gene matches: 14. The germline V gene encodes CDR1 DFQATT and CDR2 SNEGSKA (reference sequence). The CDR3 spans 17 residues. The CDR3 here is CSAREEGLAGFFHEQYF. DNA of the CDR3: TGCAGTGCTAGAGAGGAGGGCCTAGCGGGGTTCTTCCACGAGCAGTACTTC.

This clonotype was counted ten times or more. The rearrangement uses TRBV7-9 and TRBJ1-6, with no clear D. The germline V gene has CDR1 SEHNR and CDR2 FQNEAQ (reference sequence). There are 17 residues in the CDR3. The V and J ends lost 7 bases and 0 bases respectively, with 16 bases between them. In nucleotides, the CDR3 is TGTGCCAGCACCCAGGACTGGGTGAGCTCCTATAATTCACCCCTCCACTTT. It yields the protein CASTQDWVSSYNSPLHF.